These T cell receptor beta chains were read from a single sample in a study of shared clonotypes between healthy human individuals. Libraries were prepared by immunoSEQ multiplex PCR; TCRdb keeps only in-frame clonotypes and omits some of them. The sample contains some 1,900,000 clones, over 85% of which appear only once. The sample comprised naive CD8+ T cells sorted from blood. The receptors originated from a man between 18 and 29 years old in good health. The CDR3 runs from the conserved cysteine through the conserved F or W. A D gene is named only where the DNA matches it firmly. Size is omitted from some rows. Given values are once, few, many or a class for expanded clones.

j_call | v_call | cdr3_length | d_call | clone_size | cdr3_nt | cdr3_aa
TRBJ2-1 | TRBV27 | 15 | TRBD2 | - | TGTGCCAGCAGCCCCGGGACTAGCGGGGGAAATGAGCAGTTCTTC | CASSPGTSGGNEQFF
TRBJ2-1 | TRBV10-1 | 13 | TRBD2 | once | TGCGCCAGCAGTGAGGGACTAGCATTTGAGCAGTTCTTC | CASSEGLAFEQFF
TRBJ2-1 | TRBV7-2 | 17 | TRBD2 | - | TGTGCCAGCAGCTTATCTAGCGGTTATAGCTCCTACAATGAGCAGTTCTTC | CASSLSSGYSSYNEQFF
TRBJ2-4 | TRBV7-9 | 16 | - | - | TGTGCCAGCAGCTCCCCTACAGGATTTTCCAAAAACATTCAGTACTTC | CASSSPTGFSKNIQYF
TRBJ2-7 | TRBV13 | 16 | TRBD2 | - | TGTGCCAGCAGCTTAGGCCTCACTAGCGGGAGCTACGAGCAGTACTTC | CASSLGLTSGSYEQYF
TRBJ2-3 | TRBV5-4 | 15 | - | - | TGTGCCAGCAGCTTGGAGTTAGCGAGCACAGATACGCAGTATTTT | CASSLELASTDTQYF
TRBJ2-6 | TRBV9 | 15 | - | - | TGTGCCAGCAGCGGATGGACCTCTGGGGCCAACGTCCTGACTTTC | CASSGWTSGANVLTF
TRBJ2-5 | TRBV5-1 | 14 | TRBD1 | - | TGCGCCAGCAGCGCCGACAGGGGCCAAGAGACCCAGTACTTC | CASSADRGQETQYF
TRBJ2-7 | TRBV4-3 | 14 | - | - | TGCGCCAGCAGCCTTCAGCTAGTTGGGTACGAGCAGTACTTC | CASSLQLVGYEQYF
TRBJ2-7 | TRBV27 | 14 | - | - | TGTGCCAGCAGTTTTTTGGGCCCAACCTACGAGCAGTACTTC | CASSFLGPTYEQYF
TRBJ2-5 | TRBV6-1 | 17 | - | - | TGTGCCAGCAGTGAATTCTTCGACAGGCAAGGTCAAGAGACCCAGTACTTC | CASSEFFDRQGQETQYF
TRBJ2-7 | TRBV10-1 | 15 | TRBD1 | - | TGCGCCAGCAGTGAAGGGACAGGGGGCGGTTACGAGCAGTACTTC | CASSEGTGGGYEQYF
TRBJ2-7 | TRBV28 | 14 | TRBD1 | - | TGTGCCAGCAACCCCTCGGGACAGGGATACGAGCAGTACTTC | CASNPSGQGYEQYF
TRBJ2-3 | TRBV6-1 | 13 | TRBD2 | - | TGTGCCAGCAGTACGGGGGGGACAGATACGCAGTATTTT | CASSTGGTDTQYF
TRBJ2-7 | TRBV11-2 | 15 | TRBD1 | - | TGTGCCAGCAGCTTACCTTCAGGGGGCAAATACGAGCAGTACTTC | CASSLPSGGKYEQYF
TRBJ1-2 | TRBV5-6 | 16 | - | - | TGTGCCAGCAGCTTGGAGACCTACAGGGTTCTCTATGGCTACACCTTC | CASSLETYRVLYGYTF
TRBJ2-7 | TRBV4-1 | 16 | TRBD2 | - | TGCGCCAGCAGCCAAGTCTTATCGGGAGGATCCTACGAGCAGTACTTC | CASSQVLSGGSYEQYF
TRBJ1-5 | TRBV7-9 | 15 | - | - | TGTGCCAGCAGCTTAGGACAGTATAGCAATCAGCCCCAGCATTTT | CASSLGQYSNQPQHF
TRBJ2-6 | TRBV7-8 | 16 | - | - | TGTGCCAGCAGCCTTCAAACAGGATCTGGGGCCAACGTCCTGACTTTC | CASSLQTGSGANVLTF
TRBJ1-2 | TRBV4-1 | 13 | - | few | TGCGCCAGCAGCCAAGTTCAGACCTATGGCTACACCTTC | CASSQVQTYGYTF
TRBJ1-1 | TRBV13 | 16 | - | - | TGTGCCAGCAGCCCAACTCTATGGGGCAGGAACACTGAAGCTTTCTTT | CASSPTLWGRNTEAFF
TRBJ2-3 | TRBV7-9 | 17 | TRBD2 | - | TGTGCCAGCAGCCTCGAGGGGTCGAGCGGGGGGACAGATACGCAGTATTTT | CASSLEGSSGGTDTQYF
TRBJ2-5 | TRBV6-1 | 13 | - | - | TGTGCCAGCAGTGAAGGCTTGACAGAGACCCAGTACTTC | CASSEGLTETQYF
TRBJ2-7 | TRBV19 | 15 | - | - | TGTGCCAGTAGTCCGGAGGACAGTCCGCTTTACGAGCAGTACTTC | CASSPEDSPLYEQYF
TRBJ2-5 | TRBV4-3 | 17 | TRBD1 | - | TGCGCCAGCAGCCAAGAGACCGTCGGACAGGAACAAGAGACCCAGTACTTC | CASSQETVGQEQETQYF
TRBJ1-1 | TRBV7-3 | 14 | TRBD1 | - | TGTGCCAGCAGCTCTACAGGGGGTGGGACTGAAGCTTTCTTT | CASSSTGGGTEAFF
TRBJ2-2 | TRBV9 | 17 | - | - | TGTGCCAGCAGCGTGGAAAAGTCTAGGGCGAACACCGGGGAGCTGTTTTTT | CASSVEKSRANTGELFF
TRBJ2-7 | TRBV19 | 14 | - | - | TGTGCCAGTAGCGTGGGCGGCTCTCCCTACGAGCAGTACTTC | CASSVGGSPYEQYF
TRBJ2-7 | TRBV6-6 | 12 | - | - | TGTGCCAGCAGTTACTCTTGGGAAGAGCAGTACTTC | CASSYSWEEQYF
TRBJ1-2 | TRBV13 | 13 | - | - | TGTGCCAGCAGCTCCGGACGGACCTATGGCTACACCTTC | CASSSGRTYGYTF
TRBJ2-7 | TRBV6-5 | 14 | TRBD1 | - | TGTGCCAGCAGTTATGGGGACAGGTCTCACGAGCAGTACTTC | CASSYGDRSHEQYF
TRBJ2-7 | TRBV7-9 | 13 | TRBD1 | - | TGTGCCAGCCGACAGGGGGCTTTAAACGAGCAGTACTTC | CASRQGALNEQYF
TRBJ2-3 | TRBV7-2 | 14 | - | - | TGTGCCAGCAGCTTAGATCGGGGCACAGATACGCAGTATTTT | CASSLDRGTDTQYF
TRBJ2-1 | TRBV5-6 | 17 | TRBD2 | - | TGTGCCAGCAGCTTGGAGGGTAGCGGGAGATCCTACAATGAGCAGTTCTTC | CASSLEGSGRSYNEQFF
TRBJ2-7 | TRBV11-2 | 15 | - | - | TGTGCCAGCAGCTTAGGGGGGAGCCCCCTCTACGAGCAGTACTTC | CASSLGGSPLYEQYF
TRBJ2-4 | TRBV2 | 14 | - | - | TGTGCCAGCAGGGGCACCTCTTCCAAAAACATTCAGTACTTC | CASRGTSSKNIQYF
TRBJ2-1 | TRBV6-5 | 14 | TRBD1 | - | TGTGCCAGCAGTTACAGGGACAGTTACAATGAGCAGTTCTTC | CASSYRDSYNEQFF
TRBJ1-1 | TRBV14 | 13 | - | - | TGTGCCAGCAGCCAAGTGGAGGCGACTGAAGCTTTCTTT | CASSQVEATEAFF
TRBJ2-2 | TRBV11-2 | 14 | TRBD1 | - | TGTGCCAGCAGCTCGGGACAGGGGCCCGGGGAGCTGTTTTTT | CASSSGQGPGELFF
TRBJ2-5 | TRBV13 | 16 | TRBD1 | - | TGTGCCAGCAGCTTACTTCACGCGGACAGGGCAGAGACCCAGTACTTC | CASSLLHADRAETQYF
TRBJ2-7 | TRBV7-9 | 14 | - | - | TGTGCCAGCAGCCCGCCTGGTCCGAGCTACGAGCAGTACTTC | CASSPPGPSYEQYF
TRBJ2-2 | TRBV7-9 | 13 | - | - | TGTGCCAGCATCCCCCACCCCACCGGGGAGCTGTTTTTT | CASIPHPTGELFF
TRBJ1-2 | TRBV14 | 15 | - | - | TGTGCCAGCAGCCAAGATCTAAGATCAGCGCGGGGCTACACCTTC | CASSQDLRSARGYTF
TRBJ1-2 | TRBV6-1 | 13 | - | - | TGTGCCAGCAGTGAAGGCAGGTCCTATGGCTACACCTTC | CASSEGRSYGYTF
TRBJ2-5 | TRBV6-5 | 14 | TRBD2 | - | TGTGCCAGCAGTTACTCAGCGGGGGAAGAGACCCAGTACTTC | CASSYSAGEETQYF
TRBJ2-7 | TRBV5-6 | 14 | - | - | TGTGCCAGCAGCTTCACTCCAGGGGACTACGAGCAGTACTTC | CASSFTPGDYEQYF